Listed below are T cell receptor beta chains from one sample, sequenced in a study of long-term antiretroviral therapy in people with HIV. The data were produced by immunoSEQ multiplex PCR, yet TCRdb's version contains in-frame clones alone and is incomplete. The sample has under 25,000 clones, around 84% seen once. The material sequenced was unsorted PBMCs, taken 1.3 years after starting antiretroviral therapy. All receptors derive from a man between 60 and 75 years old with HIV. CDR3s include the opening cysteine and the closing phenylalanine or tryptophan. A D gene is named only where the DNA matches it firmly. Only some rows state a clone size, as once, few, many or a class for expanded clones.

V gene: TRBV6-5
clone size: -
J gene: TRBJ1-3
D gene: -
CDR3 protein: CASSYRGPSGNTIYF
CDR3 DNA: TGTGCCAGCAGTTACAGGGGTCCTTCTGGAAACACCATATATTTT

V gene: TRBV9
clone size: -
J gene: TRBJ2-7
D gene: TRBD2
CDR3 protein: CASSVGLAGGYEQYF
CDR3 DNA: TGTGCCAGCAGCGTAGGGCTAGCGGGAGGCTACGAGCAGTACTTC

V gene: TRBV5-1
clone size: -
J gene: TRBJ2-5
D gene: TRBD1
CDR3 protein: CASSSGTGDREQETQYF
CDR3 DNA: TGCGCCAGCAGCTCAGGGACAGGGGATAGAGAACAAGAGACCCAGTACTTC

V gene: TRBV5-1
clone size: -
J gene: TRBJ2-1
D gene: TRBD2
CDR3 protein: CASSGTSGSSGNEQFF
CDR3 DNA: TGCGCCAGCAGCGGAACTAGCGGGAGTTCGGGTAATGAGCAGTTCTTC

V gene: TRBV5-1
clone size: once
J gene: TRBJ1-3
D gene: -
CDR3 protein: CASSSGTDISGNTIYF
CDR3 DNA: TGCGCCAGCAGCTCCGGGACGGATATCTCTGGAAACACCATATATTTT

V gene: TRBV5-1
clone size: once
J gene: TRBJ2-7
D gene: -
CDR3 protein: CASSLDPASYEQYF
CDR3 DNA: TGCGCCAGCAGCTTGGACCCGGCGTCCTACGAGCAGTACTTC

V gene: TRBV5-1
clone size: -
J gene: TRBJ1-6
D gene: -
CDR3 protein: CVSSLGKAPDGLHF
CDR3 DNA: TGCGTCAGCAGCTTGGGCAAGGCCCCGGATGGCCTCCACTTT

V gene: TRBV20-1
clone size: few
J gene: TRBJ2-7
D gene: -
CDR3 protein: CSASGGHEQYF
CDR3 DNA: TGCAGTGCTAGTGGGGGACACGAGCAGTACTTC

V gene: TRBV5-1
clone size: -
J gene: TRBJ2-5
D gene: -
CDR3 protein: CASSLDQPGETQYF
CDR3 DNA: TGCGCCAGCAGCCTGGACCAGCCCGGGGAGACCCAGTACTTC

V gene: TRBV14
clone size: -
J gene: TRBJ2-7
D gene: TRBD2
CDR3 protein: CASSRHLAVSSYEQYF
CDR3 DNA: TGTGCCAGCAGCAGACATCTAGCGGTAAGCTCCTACGAGCAGTACTTC

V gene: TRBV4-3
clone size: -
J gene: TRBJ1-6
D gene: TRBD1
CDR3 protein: CASSQAGGGTGDLHF
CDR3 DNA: TGCGCCAGCAGCCAAGCCGGGGGGGGGACAGGCGACCTCCACTTT

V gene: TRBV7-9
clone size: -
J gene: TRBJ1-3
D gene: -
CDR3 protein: CASSLARGENTIYF
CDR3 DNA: TGTGCCAGCAGCTTGGCTCGGGGTGAAAACACCATATATTTT

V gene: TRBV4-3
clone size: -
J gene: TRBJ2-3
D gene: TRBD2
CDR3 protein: CASSPGGSADTQYF
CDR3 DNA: TGCGCCAGCAGCCCCGGGGGGTCCGCAGATACGCAGTATTTT

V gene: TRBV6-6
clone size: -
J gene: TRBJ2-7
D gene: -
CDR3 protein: CASSFSERYEQYF
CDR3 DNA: TGTGCCAGCAGTTTCAGCGAACGTTACGAGCAGTACTTC

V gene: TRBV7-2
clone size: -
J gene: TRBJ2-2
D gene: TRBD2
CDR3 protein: CASSGSGGAAGTGELFF
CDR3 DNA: TGTGCCAGCAGCGGCAGCGGGGGGGCAGCGGGGACCGGGGAGCTGTTTTTT

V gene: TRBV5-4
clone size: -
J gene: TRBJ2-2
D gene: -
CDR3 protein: CASSPSAVIANTGELFF
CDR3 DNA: TGTGCCAGCAGCCCCTCGGCGGTTATCGCGAACACCGGGGAGCTGTTTTTT

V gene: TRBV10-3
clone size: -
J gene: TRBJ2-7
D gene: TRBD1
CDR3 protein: CAISELGQAYEQYF
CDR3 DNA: TGTGCCATCAGTGAGTTAGGACAGGCCTACGAGCAGTACTTC

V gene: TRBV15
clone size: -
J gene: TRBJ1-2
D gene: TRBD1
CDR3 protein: CATSRDHPGQGYGYTF
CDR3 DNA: TGTGCCACCAGCAGAGATCACCCGGGACAGGGGTATGGCTACACCTTC

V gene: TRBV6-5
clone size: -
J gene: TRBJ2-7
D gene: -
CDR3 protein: CASSDNYEQYF
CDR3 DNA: TGTGCCAGCAGTGACAACTACGAGCAGTACTTC

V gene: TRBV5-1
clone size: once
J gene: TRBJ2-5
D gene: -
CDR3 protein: CASSLDREETQYF
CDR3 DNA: TGCGCCAGCAGCTTAGACAGAGAAGAGACCCAGTACTTC

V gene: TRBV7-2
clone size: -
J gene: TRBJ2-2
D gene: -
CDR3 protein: CASSSYTGELFF
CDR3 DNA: TGTGCCAGCAGCTCGTACACCGGGGAGCTGTTTTTT

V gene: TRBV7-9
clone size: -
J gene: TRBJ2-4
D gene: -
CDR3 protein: CASSLGGTSVQYF
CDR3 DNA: TGTGCCAGCAGCTTAGGAGGGACCAGTGTTCAGTACTTC

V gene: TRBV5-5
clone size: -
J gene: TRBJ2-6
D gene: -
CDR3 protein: CASSLGNVLTF
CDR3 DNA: TGTGCCAGCAGCTTGGGAAACGTCCTGACTTTC

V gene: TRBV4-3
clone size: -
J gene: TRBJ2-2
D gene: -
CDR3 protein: CASSPWTDNTGELFF
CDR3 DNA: TGCGCCAGCAGCCCTTGGACAGATAACACCGGGGAGCTGTTTTTT

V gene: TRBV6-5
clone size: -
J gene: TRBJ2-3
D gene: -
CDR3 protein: CASSRVGTDTQYF
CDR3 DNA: TGTGCCAGCAGTCGGGTTGGCACAGATACGCAGTATTTT

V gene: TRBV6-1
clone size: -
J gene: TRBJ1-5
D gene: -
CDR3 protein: CASRTDANQPQHF
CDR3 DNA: TGTGCCAGCAGAACCGATGCCAATCAGCCCCAGCATTTT

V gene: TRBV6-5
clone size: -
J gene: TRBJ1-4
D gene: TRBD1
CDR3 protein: CASSPLTGNEKLFF
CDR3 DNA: TGTGCCAGCAGTCCTTTGACAGGGAATGAAAAACTGTTTTTT

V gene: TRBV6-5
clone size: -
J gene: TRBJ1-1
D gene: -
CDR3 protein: CASSYSGGLGNTEAFF
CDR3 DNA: TGTGCCAGCAGTTACTCGGGGGGCCTTGGGAACACTGAAGCTTTCTTT

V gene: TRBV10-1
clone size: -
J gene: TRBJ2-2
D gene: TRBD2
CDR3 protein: CASSDAGGPGELFF
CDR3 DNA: TGCGCCAGCAGTGACGCGGGAGGGCCCGGGGAGCTGTTTTTT

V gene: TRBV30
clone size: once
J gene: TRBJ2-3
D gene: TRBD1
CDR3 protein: CAWSVGDSRTDTQYF
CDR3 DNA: TGTGCCTGGAGTGTAGGGGACAGCCGCACAGATACGCAGTATTTT

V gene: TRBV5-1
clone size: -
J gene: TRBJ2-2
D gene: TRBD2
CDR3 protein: CASSLRLAGTNTGELFF
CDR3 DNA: TGCGCCAGCAGCCTCAGACTAGCGGGGACGAACACCGGGGAGCTGTTTTTT

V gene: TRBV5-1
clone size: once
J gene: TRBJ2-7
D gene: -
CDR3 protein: CASSLWGTSYEQYF
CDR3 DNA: TGCGCCAGCAGCTTATGGGGGACCTCCTACGAGCAGTACTTC

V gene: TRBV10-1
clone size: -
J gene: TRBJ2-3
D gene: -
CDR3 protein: CASSDRGRSTDTQYF
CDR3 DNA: TGCGCCAGCAGTGACAGAGGGAGAAGCACAGATACGCAGTATTTT

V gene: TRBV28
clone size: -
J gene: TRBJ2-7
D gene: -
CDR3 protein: CAAKRTSTYEQYF
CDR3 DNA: TGTGCCGCAAAAAGGACTTCTACCTACGAGCAGTACTTC

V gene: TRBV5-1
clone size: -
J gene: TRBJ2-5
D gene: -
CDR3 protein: CASSLGIVGLGSGTQYF
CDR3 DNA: TGCGCCAGCAGCTTAGGGATCGTGGGACTCGGATCGGGGACCCAGTACTTC

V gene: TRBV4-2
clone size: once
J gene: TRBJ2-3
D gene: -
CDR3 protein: CASSQDPRNQLTDTQYF
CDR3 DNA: TGTGCCAGCAGCCAAGATCCCAGGAATCAACTCACAGATACGCAGTATTTT

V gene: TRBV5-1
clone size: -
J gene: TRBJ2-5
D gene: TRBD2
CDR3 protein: CASSLLGTSEETQYF
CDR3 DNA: TGCGCCAGCAGCTTGTTAGGGACTAGCGAAGAGACCCAGTACTTC

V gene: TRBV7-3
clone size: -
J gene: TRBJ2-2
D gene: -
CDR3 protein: CASSVGVAGELFF
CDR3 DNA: TGTGCCAGCAGCGTAGGGGTCGCCGGGGAGCTGTTTTTT

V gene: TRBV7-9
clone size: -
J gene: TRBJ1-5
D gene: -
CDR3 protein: CASSGGEGTALGYNQPQHF
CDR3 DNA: TGTGCCAGCAGCGGGGGAGAGGGGACGGCCCTAGGGTACAATCAGCCCCAGCATTTT

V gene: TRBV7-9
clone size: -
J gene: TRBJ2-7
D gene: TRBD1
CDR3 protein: CASRATGTGGPFDEQYF
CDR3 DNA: TGTGCCAGCAGGGCCACCGGGACAGGGGGCCCTTTTGACGAGCAGTACTTC

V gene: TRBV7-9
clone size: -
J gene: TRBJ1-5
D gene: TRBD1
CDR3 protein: CASSLVAVLGQGPDQPQHF
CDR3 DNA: TGTGCCAGCAGCTTAGTTGCCGTTTTGGGACAGGGCCCCGATCAGCCCCAGCATTTT

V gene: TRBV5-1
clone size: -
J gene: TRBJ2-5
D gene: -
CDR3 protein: CASSLGQETQYF
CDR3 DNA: TGCGCCAGCAGCTTGGGCCAAGAGACCCAGTACTTC

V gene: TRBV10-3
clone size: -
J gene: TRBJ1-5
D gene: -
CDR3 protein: CAISAGRGNQPQHF
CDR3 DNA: TGTGCCATCAGCGCGGGACGGGGCAATCAGCCCCAGCATTTT

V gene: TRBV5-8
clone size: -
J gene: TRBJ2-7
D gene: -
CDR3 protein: CASSSEESSYEQYF
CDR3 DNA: TGTGCCAGCAGTTCAGAGGAGAGTTCCTACGAGCAGTACTTC

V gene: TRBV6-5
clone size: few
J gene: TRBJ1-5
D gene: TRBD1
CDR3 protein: CASSRTGDSNQPQHF
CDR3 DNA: TGTGCCAGCAGCCGGACAGGGGATAGCAATCAGCCCCAGCATTTT